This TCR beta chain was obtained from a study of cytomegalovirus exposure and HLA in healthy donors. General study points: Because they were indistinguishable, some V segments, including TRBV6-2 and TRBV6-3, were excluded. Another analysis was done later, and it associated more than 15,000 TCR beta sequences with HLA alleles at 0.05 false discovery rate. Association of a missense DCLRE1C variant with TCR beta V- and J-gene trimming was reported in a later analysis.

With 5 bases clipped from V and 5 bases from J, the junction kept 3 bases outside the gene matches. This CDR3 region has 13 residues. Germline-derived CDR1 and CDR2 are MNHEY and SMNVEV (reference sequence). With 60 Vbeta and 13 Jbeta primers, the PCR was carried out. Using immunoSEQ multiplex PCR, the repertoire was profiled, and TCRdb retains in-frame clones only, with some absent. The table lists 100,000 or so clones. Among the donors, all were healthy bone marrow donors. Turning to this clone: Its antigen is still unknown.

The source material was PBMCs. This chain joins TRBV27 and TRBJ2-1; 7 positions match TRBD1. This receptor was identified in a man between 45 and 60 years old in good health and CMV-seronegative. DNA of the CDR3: TGTGCCAGCAGTCGGGACAGAGACAATGAGCAGTTCTTC. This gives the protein CASSRDRDNEQFF.